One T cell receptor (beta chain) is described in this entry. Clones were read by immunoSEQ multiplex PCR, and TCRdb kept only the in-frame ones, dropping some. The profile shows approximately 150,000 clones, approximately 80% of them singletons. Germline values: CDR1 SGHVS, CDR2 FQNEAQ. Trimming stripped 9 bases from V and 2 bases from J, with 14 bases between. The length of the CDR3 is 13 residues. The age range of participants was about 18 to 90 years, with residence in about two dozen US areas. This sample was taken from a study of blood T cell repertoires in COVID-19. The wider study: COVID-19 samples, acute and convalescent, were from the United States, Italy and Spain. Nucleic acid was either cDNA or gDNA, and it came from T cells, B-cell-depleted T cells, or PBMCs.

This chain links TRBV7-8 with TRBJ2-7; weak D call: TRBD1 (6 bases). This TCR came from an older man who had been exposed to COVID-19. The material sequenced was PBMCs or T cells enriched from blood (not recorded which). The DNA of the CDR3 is TGTGCCAGTTGTCCGGGACAACCCTACGAGCAGTACTTC. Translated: CASCPGQPYEQYF. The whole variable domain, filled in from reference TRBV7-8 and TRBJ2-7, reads GAGVSQSPRYKVAKRGQDVALRCDPISGHVSLFWYQQALGQGPEFLTYFQNEAQLDKSGLPSDRFFAERPEGSVSTLKIQRTQQEDSAVYLCASCPGQPYEQYFGPGTRLTVT.